Below, 21 T cell receptor beta chains from the same sample are listed, as sequenced in a study of cytomegalovirus exposure and HLA in healthy donors. PCR involved 60 Vbeta and 13 Jbeta primers. Repertoires were generated with immunoSEQ multiplex PCR, while TCRdb's copy carries only in-frame clones and drops some. The sample holds about 180,000 clones, over 70% seen once. Sequenced: PBMCs. Receptor source: a woman between 50 and 59 years old in good health and CMV-seronegative.

The V and J genes are TRBV7-9 and TRBJ2-5, with 10 bases fitting TRBD2. Germline loops: CDR1 SEHNR, CDR2 FQNEAQ (reference sequence). The length of the CDR3 is 16 residues. V trimming: 3 bases; J trimming: 5 bases; junction bases outside the gene matches: 9. The CDR3 coding sequence is TGTGCCAGCAGCTTGGCTAGGGGGACTAGCGCTGAGACCCAGTACTTC. It translates to CASSLARGTSAETQYF.

V is TRBV7-2 and J is TRBJ2-1; TRBD2 matches at 9 bases. J was trimmed by 2 bases and V by 5 bases; bases with no gene match: 4. In germline, CDR1 is SGHTA, CDR2 FQGNSA. This CDR3 spans 15 amino acids. The CDR3 sequence is CASSPGLATYNEQFF. CDR3 nucleotides: TGTGCCAGCAGCCCGGGACTAGCAACCTACAATGAGCAGTTCTTC.

V and J are TRBV19 and TRBJ2-3, with 9 nucleotides matching TRBD1. The germline V gene encodes CDR1 LNHDA and CDR2 SQIVND (reference sequence). V trimming: 5 bases; J trimming: 3 bases; junction bases outside the gene matches: 6. This CDR3 contains 15 residues. The CDR3 bases are TGTGCCAGTAGTCGGACCGGGACAGGGACAGATACGCAGTATTTT. It specifies CASSRTGTGTDTQYF.

This chain links TRBV15 with TRBJ1-3; the D is unclear. Germline-derived CDR1 and CDR2 are LNHNV and YYDKDF (reference sequence). The CDR3 loop spans 14 amino acids. Trimming stripped 1 base from V and 5 bases from J, with 9 bases between. The CDR3 loop reads CATSRVEGRNTIYF. DNA for the CDR3: TGTGCCACCAGCAGAGTGGAGGGAAGAAACACCATATATTTT.

This clone was counted once. V is TRBV2 and J is TRBJ2-1; D perhaps matches TRBD2 (6 bases). CDR3 length: 13 residues. CDR1 and CDR2 (germline): SNHLY, FYNNEI. The ends were cut back, 11 bases at V and 4 bases at J, with 15 bases in the middle. CDR3 in amino acids: CAGRDFRYNEQFF. The CDR3 DNA reads TGTGCCGGCCGGGACTTTAGATACAATGAGCAGTTCTTC.

The chain is built from TRBV11-2 and TRBJ1-2; D is possibly TRBD1 (5 bases). The CDR3 spans 17 residues. CDR1 and CDR2 (germline): SGHAT, FQNNGV. Trimming removed 1 base at V and 4 bases at J, with 19 bases between. As DNA, the CDR3 is TGTGCCAGCAGCTTAGTTGGGGGAGGGGACGGTTCCTATGGCTACACCTTC. Protein product: CASSLVGGGDGSYGYTF.

J is TRBJ1-2 and V is TRBV13, with 7 bases that match TRBD1. J was trimmed by 4 bases and V by 2 bases; bases with no gene match: 19. The CDR3 has 19 amino acids. Germline loops: CDR1 PRHDT, CDR2 FYEKMQ (reference sequence). The DNA for the CDR3 is TGTGCCAGCAGCTTATTGGACAGGTCGAGCCATTCCGGGATCTATGGCTACACCTTC. This codes for CASSLLDRSSHSGIYGYTF. Using reference TRBV13 and TRBJ1-2 for the parts outside the CDR3, the full variable domain is AAGVIQSPRHLIKEKRETATLKCYPIPRHDTVYWYQQGPGQDPQFLISFYEKMQSDKGSIPDRFSAQQFSDYHSELNMSSLELGDSALYFCASSLLDRSSHSGIYGYTFGSGTRLTVV.

V is TRBV10-3 and J is TRBJ1-3; 12 bases align to TRBD1. V was pared by 1 base and J by 1 base, with 8 bases of the junction left unmatched. This CDR3 spans 19 amino acids. From germline, CDR1 is ENHRY and CDR2 SYGVKD. CDR3 in DNA: TGTGCCATCAGTGAGTACTATGCGGGACAGGGGGCATCTGGAAACACCATATATTTT. Protein: CAISEYYAGQGASGNTIYF.

The gene calls are TRBV28 and TRBJ2-7; 9 bases line up with TRBD2. The CDR3 loop spans 17 amino acids. V lost 2 bases, J lost 3 bases, and 11 bases stayed unmatched. Germline loops: CDR1 MDHEN, CDR2 SYDVKM. CDR3: CASSLPHGLAWDYEQYF. CDR3 bases: TGTGCCAGCAGTTTACCCCATGGACTAGCGTGGGACTACGAGCAGTACTTC.

The genes are TRBV5-1 and TRBJ2-1; 10 nucleotides match TRBD2. V shed 7 bases, J shed 2 bases, and the junction held 3 bases outside the gene matches. Looked up from germline, CDR1 is SGHRS and CDR2 is YFSETQ. CDR3 size: 14 residues. The CDR3 bases are TGCGCCAGCCAAGCGGGGGGGCCCTACAATGAGCAGTTCTTC. This gives the protein CASQAGGPYNEQFF.

This clone has more than one count but fewer than ten. This chain uses TRBV11-2 with TRBJ2-7; 9 bases map to TRBD1. In germline, CDR1 is SGHAT, CDR2 FQNNGV. V gave up 5 bases and J gave up 2 bases; unmatched junction bases: 4. The CDR3 runs 14 residues. CDR3 sequence reads: CASSRDREAYEQYF. The CDR3 nucleotides read TGTGCCAGCAGCAGGGACAGGGAAGCCTACGAGCAGTACTTC.

CDR3 DNA: TGCGCCAGCAGCACGGGGACTAGCGGGGGTCAAGAGACCCAGTACTTC. It encodes CASSTGTSGGQETQYF. The rearrangement joins TRBV5-1 to TRBJ2-5; 14 bases are a match to TRBD2. Germline values: CDR1 SGHRS, CDR2 YFSETQ. Trimming cost V 4 bases and J 2 bases; bases outside gene matches: 4. The CDR3 is 16 amino acids.

The chain links TRBV7-2 to TRBJ2-5; TRBD2 matches 14 bases. The J call may not be correct, given that the DNA end is closer to TRBJ2-7. Per the germline V gene, CDR1 is SGHTA and CDR2 is FQGNSA. This CDR3 contains 14 residues. The CDR3 sequence: CASRGLAGVHEQYF. In nucleotides, the CDR3 is TGTGCCAGCAGGGGACTAGCGGGAGTCCACGAGCAGTACTTC.

This chain links TRBV10-1 with TRBJ1-1; TRBD1 matches 7 bases. CDR1 WNHNN and CDR2 SYGVQD come from the germline V gene (reference sequence). V gave up 2 bases and J gave up 1 base; unmatched junction bases: 1. CDR3 size: 14 residues. Written as DNA, the CDR3 is TGCGCCAGCAGTGAGAGGACAGGGAACACTGAAGCTTTCTTT. It is translated as CASSERTGNTEAFF.

V is TRBV6-1 and J is TRBJ2-7; 7 bases agree with TRBD1. This CDR3 contains 13 residues. Germline CDR1 reads MNHNS; CDR2 reads SASEGT. Trimming at V came to 8 bases and at J to 3 bases, leaving 7 bases not matched to a gene. The CDR3: CASSGTAIYEQYF. The CDR3 DNA reads TGTGCCAGCTCCGGGACAGCGATCTACGAGCAGTACTTC.

The sample holds a few counts of this clone. V usage is TRBV2 and J usage is TRBJ1-2; TRBD1 agrees at 10 bases. Germline V gene lookup returns CDR1 SNHLY and CDR2 FYNNEI. The V segment lost 9 bases and the J segment 4 bases; nucleotides outside the gene matches: 5. The CDR3 sequence is 13 residues long. The CDR3 region is CARTGGGSYGYTF. The CDR3 nucleotides are TGTGCCAGGACAGGGGGCGGAAGCTATGGCTACACCTTC.

The rearrangement links TRBV30 to TRBJ2-1; 7 bases map to TRBD1. With 5 bases clipped from V and 0 bases from J, the junction kept 4 bases outside the gene matches. The CDR3 consists of 14 residues. From germline, CDR1 is GTSNPN and CDR2 SVGIG (reference sequence). CDR3 residues: CAWVRDSSYNEQFF. Written as DNA, the CDR3 is TGTGCCTGGGTCCGGGACAGCTCCTACAATGAGCAGTTCTTC. Combining the CDR3 with reference TRBV30 and TRBJ2-1 gives the whole variable domain SQTIHQWPATLVQPVGSPLSLECTVEGTSNPNLYWYRQAAGRGLQLLFYSVGIGQISSEVPQNLSASRPQDRQFILSSKKLLLSDSGFYLCAWVRDSSYNEQFFGPGTRLTVL.

V and J are TRBV28 and TRBJ2-7; weak D call: TRBD2 (5 bases). The ends were cut back, 3 bases at V and 0 bases at J, with 12 bases in the middle. Per germline, CDR1 MDHEN and CDR2 SYDVKM. CDR3 size: 15 residues. The CDR3 protein is CASSLGGRPSYEQYF. In DNA, the CDR3 is TGTGCCAGCAGTTTGGGCGGGCGTCCCTCCTACGAGCAGTACTTC.

The chain joins TRBV11-2 to TRBJ1-2, with D possibly matching TRBD1 (5 bases). There are 16 residues in the CDR3. Per the germline V gene, CDR1 is SGHAT and CDR2 is FQNNGV. V lost 5 bases, J lost 5 bases, and 21 bases lay in between. CDR3 in DNA: TGTGCCAGCAGCCTCGGAGGTGCAGGAGGGGTTTATGGCTACACCTTC. This encodes CASSLGGAGGVYGYTF.

The chain is built from TRBV5-1 and TRBJ1-4, with D uncertain. Germline V gives CDR1 SGHRS, CDR2 YFSETQ. The CDR3 contains 15 residues. V gave up 0 bases and J gave up 8 bases, with 14 bases separating them. CDR3 sequence: CASSLGWRFREKLFF. The CDR3, as DNA: TGCGCCAGCAGCTTGGGGTGGAGGTTTCGGGAAAAACTGTTTTTT.

This sequence joins TRBV2 and TRBJ2-5; a weak D match, TRBD2 (7 bases). CDR1 is SNHLY and CDR2 is FYNNEI in the germline V gene. This CDR3 has 13 residues. The ends were cut back, 7 bases at V and 7 bases at J, with 16 bases in the middle. CDR3 sequence: CASTGTSGGTQYF. Here the CDR3 DNA reads TGTGCCAGCACCGGGACATCGGGAGGGACCCAGTACTTC. Using reference TRBV2 and TRBJ2-5 for the parts outside the CDR3, the full variable domain is EPEVTQTPSHQVTQMGQEVILRCVPISNHLYFYWYRQILGQKVEFLVSFYNNEISEKSEIFDDQFSVERPDGSNFTLKIRSTKLEDSAMYFCASTGTSGGTQYFGPGTRLLVL.